This passage covers 23 T cell receptor beta chains from one sample sequenced in a study of beta chain features in type 1 diabetes. Expressed TCRB transcripts were sequenced, since all the RNA that had been isolated was reverse transcribed. The table came from immunoSEQ multiplex PCR; TCRdb's copy has only in-frame clones and leaves some out. Here the sample spans approximately 330,000 clones, approximately 11% being singletons. The sequencing sample was made of naive CD4+ T cells from blood. The receptor source for this set is a woman aged 30 to 39 in good health.

The chain links TRBV6-5 to TRBJ2-7, with 12 nucleotides matching TRBD2. The CDR3 is 15 amino acids. CDR1 is MNHEY, CDR2 SVGAGI, per germline. The V segment lost 8 bases and the J segment 1 base; nucleotides outside the gene matches: 6. DNA for the CDR3: TGTGCCAGCCTGACTAGCGGGAGTTCGTCCTACGAGCAGTACTTC. It yields the protein CASLTSGSSSYEQYF.

This rearrangement joins TRBV30 to TRBJ1-2; perhaps TRBD1 as D (5 bases). V was cut by 3 bases and J by 7 bases, with 15 bases left in between. The CDR3 runs 13 residues. CDR1 GTSNPN and CDR2 SVGIG come from the germline V gene (reference sequence). The CDR3 sequence: CAWRKGAGSGYTF. CDR3 DNA: TGTGCCTGGAGGAAAGGGGCAGGAAGTGGCTACACCTTC.

This clone came up many times. The chain joins TRBV29-1 to TRBJ2-3; D possibly corresponds to TRBD1 (6 bases). The CDR3 has 12 amino acids. CDR1 and CDR2 (germline): SQVTM, ANQGSEA. V was shortened by 6 bases and J by 6 bases, with 13 bases between the two germline ends. This CDR3 is CSVGPGEDTQYF. CDR3 sequence (DNA): TGCAGCGTGGGGCCAGGGGAGGATACGCAGTATTTT.

This clone was seen only a few times. This rearrangement joins TRBV28 to TRBJ2-3, with 7 nucleotides matching TRBD2. V dropped 7 bases and J dropped 2; count of bases not matched to a gene: 9. Germline-derived CDR1 and CDR2 are MDHEN and SYDVKM. The CDR3 contains 15 residues. CDR3 loop: CASTLFGGDTDTQYF. CDR3 coding DNA: TGTGCCAGCACCCTTTTTGGGGGGGACACAGATACGCAGTATTTT.

V gene TRBV27 combines with J gene TRBJ1-1; 7 positions match TRBD1. V was clipped by 6 bases and J by 1 base; unmatched bases: 5. CDR1 and CDR2 from the germline V gene are MNHEY and SMNVEV (reference sequence). This CDR3 region has 14 residues. The CDR3 DNA follows: TGTGCCAGCAGCATCCACAGGGGGAACACTGAAGCTTTCTTT. Its protein is CASSIHRGNTEAFF.

This clone was seen a handful of times. This chain joins TRBV28 and TRBJ2-5; TRBD1 matches 9 bases. V gave up 5 bases and J gave up 3 bases; unmatched junction bases: 4. The CDR3 has 14 residues. Germline values: CDR1 MDHEN, CDR2 SYDVKM. The CDR3: CASSRRDREETQYF. Here the CDR3 DNA reads TGTGCCAGCAGTCGCCGGGACAGGGAAGAGACCCAGTACTTC.

This chain uses TRBV1 with TRBJ2-1; the D call TRBD2 from the table was never checked on the DNA. TRBV1 is a listed pseudogene. CDR3 length: 16 residues. The CDR3 nucleotides are TGCACCAGCAGCCAAGAGAGGGTAGCGGGAGAAAATGAGCAGTTCTTC. It encodes CTSSQERVAGENEQFF.

This clone was seen a few times. Mismatch with germline at one junction end may stem from a read error. This chain connects TRBV7-6 to TRBJ2-7, with 9 positions matching TRBD1. In germline, CDR1 is SGHVS, CDR2 FNYEAQ. This CDR3 spans 16 amino acids. This CDR3 is CASNLTGTGIRYEQYF. CDR3 coding DNA: TGTGCCAGCAACTTAACCGGGACAGGGATACGGTACGAGCAGTACTTC.

In this sample, this clone turned up a few times. The V call is TRBV30, the J call TRBJ2-4, with 9 bases that match TRBD1. Germline CDR1 and CDR2: GTSNPN and SVGIG (reference sequence). This CDR3 has 19 amino acids. V lost 0 bases to trimming and J lost 0 bases; unmatched junction nucleotides: 12. CDR3: CAWSVPLGTGYLAKNIQYF. Written as DNA, the CDR3 is TGTGCCTGGAGTGTGCCCCTCGGGACAGGGTATTTAGCCAAAAACATTCAGTACTTC.

This clone was seen only a few times. The V gene is TRBV29-1, the J gene TRBJ2-5; the D is unclear. CDR1 is SQVTM, CDR2 ANQGSEA, per germline. The CDR3 loop spans 12 amino acids. The V end was cut by 6 bases, the J end by 5 bases, with 13 bases between. The CDR3 bases are TGCAGCGTCGCTTACGCCAGGGAGACCCAGTACTTC. It translates to CSVAYARETQYF.

This chain uses TRBV15 with TRBJ2-7, with 12 bases matching TRBD2. CDR1 and CDR2 from the germline V gene are LNHNV and YYDKDF (reference sequence). This CDR3 is built from 16 residues. V was clipped by 0 bases and J by 2 bases; unmatched bases: 2. CDR3 nucleotides: TGTGCCACCAGCAGAGATCTAGCGGGAGGGACCTACGAGCAGTACTTC. Translation gives CATSRDLAGGTYEQYF.

There are a few counts of this clone. The chain recombines TRBV29-1 with TRBJ2-7; 7 positions agree with TRBD1. Germline V gene data show CDR1 as SQVTM and CDR2 as ANQGSEA. V gave up 7 bases and J gave up 2 bases; unmatched junction bases: 8. The CDR3 runs to 13 residues. CDR3 protein: CSARDSSTYEQYF. CDR3 coding DNA: TGCAGCGCCCGGGACAGCAGCACCTACGAGCAGTACTTC.

Remarks on this clone: Germline and junction disagree at one end, which may indicate a read error. The chain employs TRBV7-7 and TRBJ2-1, with D possibly TRBD2 on 6 matching bases. This CDR3 is 13 amino acids long. Germline lookup yields CDR1 SSHAT and CDR2 FNYEAQ (reference sequence). CDR3 bases: TGTGCTAGCAGCTTTGTGCCCCGGGGGGAGCAGTTCTTC. It yields the protein CASSFVPRGEQFF.

This clone was counted between two and nine times. The genes are TRBV6-5 and TRBJ2-5, with D perhaps TRBD1 (5 bases). The CDR3 has 16 residues. The germline CDR1 and CDR2 sequences are MNHEY and SVGAGI. V was clipped by 0 bases and J by 5 bases, with 16 bases between them. CDR3 in amino acids: CASSYSIPQGVETQYF. The DNA of the CDR3 is TGTGCCAGCAGTTACTCGATTCCCCAGGGCGTTGAGACCCAGTACTTC.

This clone was observed a handful of times. The chain recombines TRBV10-3 with TRBJ2-1; 8 positions agree with TRBD1. CDR1 and CDR2 (germline): ENHRY, SYGVKD. V shed 7 bases, J shed 0 bases, and the junction held 5 bases outside the gene matches. CDR3 length: 15 residues. In DNA, the CDR3 is TGTGCCATCAATCAGGACAGGGACTCCTACAATGAGCAGTTCTTC. It specifies CAINQDRDSYNEQFF.

This clone occurred a few times. The V call is TRBV7-3, the J call TRBJ2-1; 7 nucleotides match TRBD2. This CDR3 is 15 amino acids long. Germline assignment: CDR1 SGHTA and CDR2 FQGTGA. V dropped 2 bases and J dropped 4; count of bases not matched to a gene: 5. The CDR3: CASSLARLAYNEQFF. CDR3 coding DNA: TGTGCCAGCAGCTTAGCTAGACTAGCTTACAATGAGCAGTTCTTC.

The chain employs TRBV2 and TRBJ1-2; 9 bases line up with TRBD1. The germline V gene encodes CDR1 SNHLY and CDR2 FYNNEI. CDR3 size: 14 residues. V dropped 7 bases and J dropped 10; count of bases not matched to a gene: 13. CDR3 in DNA: TGTGCCAGCAACCCAGGACAGGGGATCGTACTCTACACCTTC. The encoded protein is CASNPGQGIVLYTF. The full variable domain, with the rest looked up from reference TRBV2 and TRBJ1-2, is EPEVTQTPSHQVTQMGQEVILRCVPISNHLYFYWYRQILGQKVEFLVSFYNNEISEKSEIFDDQFSVERPDGSNFTLKIRSTKLEDSAMYFCASNPGQGIVLYTFGSGTRLTVV.

The rearrangement joins TRBV30 to TRBJ2-7, with TRBD1 identical over 9 bases. V gave up 8 bases and J gave up 4 bases; unmatched junction bases: 9. The CDR3 runs 13 residues. The germline CDR1 and CDR2 sequences are GTSNPN and SVGIG (reference sequence). CDR3 sequence (DNA): TGTGCCGGGAAACCGACAGGGGGGTACGAGCAGTACTTC. This sequence encodes CAGKPTGGYEQYF.

The chain carries TRBV18 and TRBJ2-5; 7 nucleotides line up with TRBD1. J was trimmed by 2 bases and V by 4 bases; bases with no gene match: 10. Germline V gene lookup returns CDR1 KGHSH and CDR2 LQKENI. This CDR3 is built from 16 residues. The CDR3: CASSLSFGRGQETQYF. DNA for the CDR3: TGTGCCAGCTCACTTTCTTTTGGCAGGGGGCAAGAGACCCAGTACTTC.

This chain links TRBV9 with TRBJ2-3; 9 bases line up with TRBD2. Losses at the gene ends were 0 bases for V and 4 bases for J; bases not matched to a gene: 12. Germline lookup yields CDR1 SGDLS and CDR2 YYNGEE. The CDR3 totals 18 residues. CDR3 region: CASSVAGAGGPKSDTQYF. Here the CDR3 DNA reads TGTGCCAGCAGCGTAGCTGGGGCGGGAGGGCCCAAATCAGATACGCAGTATTTT.

This clone was observed a few times. J is TRBJ2-5 and V is TRBV14; TRBD2 might be the D (6 bases). The V and J ends lost 3 bases and 5 bases respectively, with 13 bases between them. Germline-derived CDR1 and CDR2 are SGHDN and FVKESK. The CDR3 loop spans 14 amino acids. CDR3 protein: CASSQRLGWETQYF. CDR3 nucleotides: TGTGCCAGCAGCCAGAGACTAGGATGGGAGACCCAGTACTTC.

This clone was observed a few times. V gene TRBV7-2 combines with J gene TRBJ2-2, with TRBD2 identical over 8 bases. Germline assignment: CDR1 SGHTA and CDR2 FQGNSA. The ends lost 5 bases at V and 7 bases at J; junction bases unmatched: 6. This CDR3 region has 14 residues. The CDR3 spells CASSPGLAVGELFF. The CDR3 nucleotides are TGTGCCAGCAGCCCCGGACTAGCCGTCGGGGAGCTGTTTTTT.

The rearrangement uses TRBV11-3 and TRBJ2-5; 8 bases align to TRBD1. The germline CDR1 and CDR2 sequences are SGHNT and YENEEA. The V segment lost 5 bases and the J segment 1 base; nucleotides outside the gene matches: 0. This CDR3 comprises 13 residues. The CDR3 sequence: CASSGQGQETQYF. The CDR3 nucleotides read TGTGCCAGCAGCGGACAGGGCCAAGAGACCCAGTACTTC.